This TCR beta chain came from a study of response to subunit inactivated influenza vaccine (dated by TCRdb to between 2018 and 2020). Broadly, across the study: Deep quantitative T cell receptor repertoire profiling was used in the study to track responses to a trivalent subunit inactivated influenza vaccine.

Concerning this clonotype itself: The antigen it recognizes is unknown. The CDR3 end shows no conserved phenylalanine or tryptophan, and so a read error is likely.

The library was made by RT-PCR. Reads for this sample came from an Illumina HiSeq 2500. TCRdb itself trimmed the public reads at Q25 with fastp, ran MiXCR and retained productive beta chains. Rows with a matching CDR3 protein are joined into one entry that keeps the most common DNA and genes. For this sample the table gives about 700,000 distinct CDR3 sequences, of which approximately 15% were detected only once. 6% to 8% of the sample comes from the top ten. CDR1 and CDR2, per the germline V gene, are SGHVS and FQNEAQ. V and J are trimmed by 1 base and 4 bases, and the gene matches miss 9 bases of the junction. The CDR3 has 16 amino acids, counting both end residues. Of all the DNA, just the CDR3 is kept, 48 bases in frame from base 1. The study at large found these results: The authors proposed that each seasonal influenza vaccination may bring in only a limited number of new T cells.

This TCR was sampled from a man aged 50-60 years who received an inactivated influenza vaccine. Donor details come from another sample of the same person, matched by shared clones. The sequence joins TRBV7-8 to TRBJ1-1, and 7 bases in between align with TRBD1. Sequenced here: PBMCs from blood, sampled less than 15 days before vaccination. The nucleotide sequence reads TGTGCCAGCAGCTTAGAAGAGGGGGCTTGGGGCACTGAAGCTTTCCTT. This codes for CASSLEEGAWGTEAFL.